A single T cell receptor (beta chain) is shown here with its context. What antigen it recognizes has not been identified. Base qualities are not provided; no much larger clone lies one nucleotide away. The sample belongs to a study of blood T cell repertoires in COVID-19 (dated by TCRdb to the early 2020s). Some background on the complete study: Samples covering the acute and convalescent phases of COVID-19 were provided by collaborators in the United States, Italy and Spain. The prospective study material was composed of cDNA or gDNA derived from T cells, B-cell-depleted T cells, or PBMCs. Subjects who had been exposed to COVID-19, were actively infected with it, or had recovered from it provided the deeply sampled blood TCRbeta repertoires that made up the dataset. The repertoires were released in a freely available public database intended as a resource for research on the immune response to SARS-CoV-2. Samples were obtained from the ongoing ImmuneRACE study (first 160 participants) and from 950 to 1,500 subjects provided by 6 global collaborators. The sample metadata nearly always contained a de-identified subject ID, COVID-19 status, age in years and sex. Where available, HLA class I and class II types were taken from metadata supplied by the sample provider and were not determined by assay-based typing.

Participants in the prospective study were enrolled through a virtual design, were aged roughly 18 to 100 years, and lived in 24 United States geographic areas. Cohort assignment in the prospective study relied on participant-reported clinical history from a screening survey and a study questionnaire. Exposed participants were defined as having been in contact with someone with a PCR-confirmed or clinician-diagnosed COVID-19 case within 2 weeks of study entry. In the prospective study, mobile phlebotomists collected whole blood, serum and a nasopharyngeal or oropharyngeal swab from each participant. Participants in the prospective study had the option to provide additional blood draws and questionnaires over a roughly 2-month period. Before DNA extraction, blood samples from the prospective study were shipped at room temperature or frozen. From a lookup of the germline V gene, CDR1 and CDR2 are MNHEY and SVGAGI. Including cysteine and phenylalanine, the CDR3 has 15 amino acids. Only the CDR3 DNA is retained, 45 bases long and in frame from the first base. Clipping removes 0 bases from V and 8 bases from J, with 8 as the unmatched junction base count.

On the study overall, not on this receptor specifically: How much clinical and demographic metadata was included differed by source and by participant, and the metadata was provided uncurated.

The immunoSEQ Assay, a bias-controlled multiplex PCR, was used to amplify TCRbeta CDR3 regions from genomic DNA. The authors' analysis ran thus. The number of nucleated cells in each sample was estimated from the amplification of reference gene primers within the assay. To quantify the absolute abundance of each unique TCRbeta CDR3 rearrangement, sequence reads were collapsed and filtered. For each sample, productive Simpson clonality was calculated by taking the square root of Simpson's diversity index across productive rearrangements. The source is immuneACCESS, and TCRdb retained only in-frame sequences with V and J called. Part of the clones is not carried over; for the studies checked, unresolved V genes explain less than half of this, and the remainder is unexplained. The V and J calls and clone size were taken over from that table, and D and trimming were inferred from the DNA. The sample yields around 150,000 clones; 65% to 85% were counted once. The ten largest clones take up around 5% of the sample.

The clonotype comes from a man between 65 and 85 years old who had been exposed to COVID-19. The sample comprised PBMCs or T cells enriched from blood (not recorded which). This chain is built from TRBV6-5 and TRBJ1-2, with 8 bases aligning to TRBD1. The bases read TGTGCCAGCAGTTACTCCTCTCAGGGGGCTTGGGGCTACACCTTC. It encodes CASSYSSQGAWGYTF.